The rows below give T cell receptor beta chains drawn from one sample of a study of shared clonotypes between healthy human individuals. This table comes from immunoSEQ multiplex PCR, and its TCRdb copy is limited to in-frame clones, with some not included. The repertoire holds roughly 850,000 clones, with 90% to 98% as singletons. The sequencing input was naive CD8+ T cells sorted from blood. Source of these receptors: a young man in good health. Each CDR3 is given with its conserved first and last residue.

>16|TRBV7-9|TRBJ2-7
CASSSPQGARRNEQYF
>14|TRBV9|TRBJ2-7
CASSVRDSIYEQYF
>15|TRBV30|TRBJ2-3
CAWSELAGGGDTQYF
>18|TRBV7-8|TRBJ2-3
CASSAPRASGTPTDTQYF
>19|TRBV7-9|TRBJ2-7
CASSLIGTSGRARTYEQYF
>12|TRBV19|TRBJ1-1
CASRSWNTEAFF
>12|TRBV10-2|TRBJ2-7
CASRDSSYEQYF
>14|TRBV28|TRBJ1-5
CASSSLGVNQPQHF
>13|TRBV7-6|TRBJ2-7
CASSPGTSYEQYF
>16|TRBV27|TRBJ1-1
CASSLSIAGTNTEAFF
>19|TRBV7-9|TRBJ2-3
CASSSTGTRIMTGTDTQYF
>16|TRBV27|TRBJ2-7
CASSSPRLAGTYEQYF
>15|TRBV4-3|TRBJ1-4
CASSQEGRVGEKLFF
>12|TRBV29-1|TRBJ2-1
CSAWDLAGEQFF
>16|TRBV11-3|TRBJ2-2
CASSHQSGTRAGELFF
>15|TRBV7-2|TRBJ2-4
CASSPTSGGKNIQYF
>17|TRBV7-9|TRBJ2-2
CASSSTDIPGGTGELFF
>14|TRBV14|TRBJ2-5
CASSQNREQETQYF
>16|TRBV18|TRBJ2-7
CASSRIQGTISYEQYF
>15|TRBV7-6|TRBJ2-7
CASSLVPTGEYEQYF
>13|TRBV6-6|TRBJ1-1
CASSPGTALYAFF
>15|TRBV9|TRBJ1-1
CASSVMEEPLHEAFF
>16|TRBV27|TRBJ2-1
CASNTQTLAPNSEQFF
>13|TRBV7-9|TRBJ1-1
CASSFTGSPEAFF
>14|TRBV7-9|TRBJ1-4
CASSPGTGDEKLFF
>13|TRBV29-1|TRBJ2-5
CSVEGGLKETQYF
>17|TRBV9|TRBJ2-1
CASSLGGGTGGLDEQFF
>16|TRBV30|TRBJ2-1
CAWSGTTSGSSNEQFF
>12|TRBV6-1|TRBJ1-1
CASPGADTEAFF
>13|TRBV29-1|TRBJ2-7
CSYSAERIYEQYF